What follows describes a single T cell receptor beta chain. Its antigen is currently unknown. This CDR3 is 15 amino acids long. Germline values: CDR1 SNHLY, CDR2 FYNNEI. J lost 5 bases, V lost 7 bases, and 6 bases had no gene match. This sample is drawn from a study of blood T cells in healthy people across ages. Across the whole study: T cells yielded about one barcoded beta molecule per two cells through template switching.

Findings and limits, study-wide: Shifts in expanded clonotypes may have been confounded by donor CMV status, which was unknown. Across samples, TCR beta diversity tracked strongly with naive T cell percentage.

Sample-barcoded 5' priming and a J-beta primer mix drove a second PCR of roughly 6 to 12 cycles. From the 5' RACE reads, TCRdb called clonotypes with MiXCR, one entry per CDR3 protein. Of roughly 800,000 distinct CDR3 sequences listed, roughly 50% are singletons. The origin of this receptor is a man aged 25-45 years in good health. The gene calls are TRBV2 and TRBJ2-1; 12 positions match TRBD2. Sequenced material: blood. Here the CDR3 reads CASTYRLAGDNEQFF. The CDR3 DNA reads as TGTGCCAGCACCTACCGACTAGCGGGGGACAATGAGCAGTTCTTC.